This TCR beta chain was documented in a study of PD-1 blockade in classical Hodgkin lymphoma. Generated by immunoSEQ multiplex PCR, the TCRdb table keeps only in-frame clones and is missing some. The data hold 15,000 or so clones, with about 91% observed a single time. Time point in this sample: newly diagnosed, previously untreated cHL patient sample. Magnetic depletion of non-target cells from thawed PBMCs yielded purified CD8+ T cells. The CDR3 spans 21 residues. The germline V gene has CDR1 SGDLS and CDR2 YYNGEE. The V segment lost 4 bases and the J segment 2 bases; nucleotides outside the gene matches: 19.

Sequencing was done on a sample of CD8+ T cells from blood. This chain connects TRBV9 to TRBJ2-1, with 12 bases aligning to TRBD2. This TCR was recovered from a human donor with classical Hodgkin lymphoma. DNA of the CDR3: TGTGCCAGCAGCTTACCCCGGCGGCTAGCGGGAGGGAGTCGCCCCTACAATGAGCAGTTCTTC. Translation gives CASSLPRRLAGGSRPYNEQFF.